One and the same sample provided the 27 T cell receptor beta chains below, sequenced in a study of T cells in Graves' hyperthyroidism and ophthalmopathy. Template material for amplifying TCR beta CDR3 regions consisted of RNA transcripts. RT-PCR in the first round (using the HTBI primer set) targeted the TCR CDR3. TCRdb reanalysed the multiplex PCR reads using MiXCR and keeps one entry per CDR3 protein. The sample consists of nearly 600,000 distinct CDR3 sequences, over 11% of them appearing once. The sequencing sample was made of blood. The receptors were sampled from a woman in her twenties or thirties with Graves' hyperthyroidism that later progressed to Graves' ophthalmopathy.

This clonotype was recorded at least ten times. This chain links TRBV5-1 with TRBJ2-7; a weak D match, TRBD1 (6 bases). Germline values: CDR1 SGHRS, CDR2 YFSETQ. V was shortened by 2 bases and J by 1 base, with 10 bases between the two germline ends. CDR3 size: 14 residues. The CDR3 bases are TGCGCCAGCAGCTTCCCAGGGGAGTCCTACGAGCAGTACTTC. It specifies CASSFPGESYEQYF.

At least ten counts were recorded for this clonotype. V is TRBV12-3 or TRBV12-4 and J is TRBJ2-5, with D hard to call. V lost 2 bases and J lost 2, with 9 bases in between. The CDR3 has 14 amino acids. The chain's CDR3 is CASSLLVGQETQYF. CDR3 DNA: TGTGCCAGCAGTTTATTAGTTGGGCAAGAGACCCAGTACTTC.

Ten or more counts support this clonotype. This chain joins TRBV7-8 and TRBJ2-4, with D possibly called TRBD1 or TRBD2 (5 bases each). There are 17 residues in the CDR3. Germline V gene data show CDR1 as SGHVS and CDR2 as FQNEAQ. V dropped 5 bases and J dropped 0 bases, with 17 bases sitting between them. The CDR3 DNA sequence: TGTGCCAGCAGCCCGAAGGGACCCGGGGCAGCCAAAAACATTCAGTACTTC. Protein: CASSPKGPGAAKNIQYF.

This clonotype was recorded at least ten times. The chain has TRBV14 and TRBJ2-2, with TRBD2 matching over 8 bases. Germline assignment: CDR1 SGHDN and CDR2 FVKESK. This CDR3 comprises 15 residues. With 0 bases clipped from V and 4 bases from J, the junction kept 1 base outside the gene matches. The CDR3 region has the DNA TGTGCCAGCAGCCAAGATCGGGAGGGCACCGGGGAGCTGTTTTTT. Protein sequence: CASSQDREGTGELFF.

With regard to this clonotype: A much larger clone differs by one base, so this may be a read error. V and J are TRBV10-2 and TRBJ1-6, with 11 bases that match TRBD1. Germline lookup yields CDR1 WSHSY and CDR2 SAAADI. The CDR3 runs to 18 residues. CDR3 in DNA: TGCTCCAGCAGTGCCGGGACAGGGGGAATGAGGGTTAATTCACCCCTCCACTTT. Amino acid sequence: CSSSAGTGGMRVNSPLHF.

This clonotype was seen ten or more times. The chain recombines TRBV15 with TRBJ1-2, with TRBD1 identical over 7 bases. There are 16 residues in the CDR3. V trimming: 0 bases; J trimming: 0 bases; junction bases outside the gene matches: 4. Per the germline V gene, CDR1 is LNHNV and CDR2 is YYDKDF (reference sequence). In DNA, the CDR3 is TGTGCCACCAGCAGAGATAGAGGGGGCACTAACTATGGCTACACCTTC. The encoded protein is CATSRDRGGTNYGYTF.

There are many counts of this clonotype. The gene calls are TRBV30 and TRBJ1-6; D ambiguous. The V gene lost 4 bases and the J gene lost 7 bases, with 5 bases spanning the gap. CDR1 and CDR2 (germline): GTSNPN, SVGIG (reference sequence). The CDR3 is 11 amino acids. The CDR3 is CAWNANSPLHF. The CDR3 DNA sequence: TGTGCCTGGAACGCGAATTCACCCCTCCACTTT.

The chain joins TRBV6-9 to TRBJ2-3; D might be TRBD1 (5 bases). This CDR3 is built from 15 residues. Trimming left V 3 bases short and J 3 bases short, with 13 bases between. The germline CDR1 and CDR2 sequences are MNHGY and SVAAGI. CDR3 coding DNA: TGTGCCAGCAGTTACGATGGCAGGGTGACAGATACGCAGTATTTT. Encoded protein: CASSYDGRVTDTQYF.

The chain couples TRBV5-6 to TRBJ1-2; 7 nucleotides line up with TRBD1. With V trimmed by 4 bases and J by 2 bases, 11 bases remained unmatched. The CDR3 runs 16 residues. Per germline, CDR1 SGHDT and CDR2 YYEEEE. The CDR3 region is CASSHYPPTGNYGYTF. CDR3 coding DNA: TGTGCCAGCAGCCACTACCCACCGACAGGGAACTATGGCTACACCTTC.

This clonotype was found many times. V gene TRBV6-1 combines with J gene TRBJ2-5; 8 bases map to TRBD1. The CDR3 runs to 13 residues. J gave up 4 bases and V 6 bases, and 4 bases lay outside the gene matches. Germline assignment: CDR1 MNHNS and CDR2 SASEGT. The CDR3 reads CASRAGGRETQYF. Here the CDR3 DNA reads TGTGCCAGCAGAGCAGGGGGCAGAGAGACCCAGTACTTC.

Concerning this clonotype itself: Compared with germline, one end of the junction differs, possibly owing to a read error. V is TRBV10-3 and J is TRBJ1-1; the match to TRBD1 covers 7 bases. From germline, CDR1 is ENHRY and CDR2 SYGVKD. The CDR3 extends over 15 amino acids. The CDR3 loop reads CAISDKGARIGETFF. CDR3 DNA sequence: TGTGCCATCAGTGATAAGGGGGCAAGGATTGGTGAAACTTTCTTT.

With respect to this clonotype: This clone may be a read error of a much larger clone one base away. J is TRBJ2-1 and V is TRBV5-1, with TRBD2 matching 8 bases. Germline loops: CDR1 SGHRS, CDR2 YFSETQ. CDR3 length: 15 residues. This chain's CDR3 is CASSYNSGTYNEQVF. The CDR3 DNA is TGCGCCAGCAGTTATAATAGCGGGACCTACAATGAGCAGGTCTTC.

This clonotype occurred many times. The chain's CDR3 is CASGSVPSVKLSSYNEQFF. For the CDR3, the DNA is TGTGCTAGTGGTTCCGTGCCTAGCGTTAAACTAAGCTCCTACAATGAGCAGTTCTTC. The chain combines TRBV12-5 with TRBJ2-1; tentatively, D is TRBD2 (6 bases). CDR3 length equals 19 residues. Per germline, CDR1 LGHNT and CDR2 FRNRAP. V dropped 4 bases and J dropped 0 bases, with 22 bases sitting between them.

V gene TRBV20-1 combines with J gene TRBJ2-1; D assignment may be TRBD1 or TRBD2 (5 bases each). This CDR3 region has 16 residues. Trimming took 1 base from V and 5 from J, leaving 18 bases between them. CDR1 is DFQATT, CDR2 SNEGSKA, per germline (reference sequence). For the CDR3, the DNA is TGCAGTGCTAGAGTAATGGGGCTAGCATCCCACAATGAGCAGTTCTTC. Translating gives CSARVMGLASHNEQFF.

The sample holds many counts of this clonotype. The rearrangement joins TRBV11-3 to TRBJ1-1; perhaps TRBD1 as D (5 bases). CDR1 SGHNT and CDR2 YENEEA come from the germline V gene. V shed 6 bases and J shed 3 bases, with 17 bases lying between them. The CDR3 is 15 residues long. The CDR3 sequence is CASRKGAGGDTEAFF. DNA for the CDR3: TGTGCCAGCAGGAAAGGGGCGGGAGGTGACACTGAAGCTTTCTTT.

The chain links TRBV6-1 to TRBJ2-2; TRBD2 matches 7 bases. The CDR3 runs 17 residues. Germline V gene lookup returns CDR1 MNHNS and CDR2 SASEGT. J was trimmed by 5 bases and V by 7 bases; bases with no gene match: 16. The CDR3 loop reads CASNPDSGPPRTGELFF. Written as DNA, the CDR3 is TGTGCCAGCAATCCGGATAGCGGGCCTCCGAGGACCGGGGAGCTGTTTTTT.

Many counts were recorded for this clonotype. The J gene is TRBJ2-3, the V gene TRBV19; 14 bases fit TRBD2. V lost 3 bases, J lost 6 bases, and 8 bases stayed unmatched. CDR1 LNHDA and CDR2 SQIVND come from the germline V gene (reference sequence). The CDR3 sequence is 17 residues long. CDR3 coding DNA: TGTGCCAGTAGTATGGGACTAGCGGGAGCGCAGGGGGATACGCAGTATTTT. It encodes CASSMGLAGAQGDTQYF.

This clonotype was detected only a few times. This chain connects TRBV19 to TRBJ1-5, with D possibly TRBD1 on 6 matching bases. CDR1 is LNHDA, CDR2 SQIVND, per germline (reference sequence). V lost 5 bases and J 2 bases, leaving 13 bases between the germline ends. This CDR3 spans 15 amino acids. The CDR3 spells CASSLTGYGNQPQHF. CDR3 nucleotides: TGTGCCAGTAGTCTAACAGGGTACGGCAATCAGCCCCAGCATTTT.

Many counts were recorded for this clonotype. The rearrangement joins TRBV9 to TRBJ2-1, with D unclear. Per germline, CDR1 SGDLS and CDR2 YYNGEE. The CDR3 consists of 15 residues. The V and J ends lost 0 bases and 4 bases respectively, with 11 bases between them. The chain's CDR3 is CASSVGAASYNEQFF. The CDR3 DNA reads as TGTGCCAGCAGCGTAGGCGCAGCCTCATACAATGAGCAGTTCTTC.

This clonotype was seen many times. The CDR3 sequence is CASAWNTEAFF. The DNA for the CDR3 is TGTGCCAGCGCTTGGAACACTGAAGCTTTCTTT. The chain is built from TRBV2 and TRBJ1-1; D remains unclear. CDR3 length: 11 residues. Germline V gene sequence: CDR1 SNHLY, CDR2 FYNNEI. Trimming removed 8 bases at V and 1 base at J, with 5 bases between.

This clonotype was seen at least ten times. The chain combines TRBV2 with TRBJ2-2; no reliable D call. Germline CDR1 is SNHLY and CDR2 is FYNNEI. V was cut by 6 bases and J by 3 bases, with 5 bases left in between. The length of the CDR3 is 12 residues. CDR3 coding DNA: TGTGCCAGCAGGACCCACACCGGGGAGCTGTTTTTT. Its protein is CASRTHTGELFF. Drawing the rest from reference TRBV2 and TRBJ2-2, the complete variable domain is EPEVTQTPSHQVTQMGQEVILRCVPISNHLYFYWYRQILGQKVEFLVSFYNNEISEKSEIFDDQFSVERPDGSNFTLKIRSTKLEDSAMYFCASRTHTGELFFGEGSRLTVL.

This clonotype occurred a few times. The rearrangement uses TRBV20-1 and TRBJ2-7; no reliable D call. Deletions cut 4 bases from V and 2 bases from J, with 12 bases between. Germline V gene lookup returns CDR1 DFQATT and CDR2 SNEGSKA (reference sequence). CDR3 length: 13 residues. The CDR3 region is CSATPGQAYEQYF. The CDR3 nucleotides read TGCAGTGCTACTCCGGGTCAAGCCTACGAGCAGTACTTC.

At least ten counts were recorded for this clonotype. The gene calls are TRBV20-1 and TRBJ2-7; D may be TRBD1 (6 bases). CDR1 and CDR2 (germline): DFQATT, SNEGSKA (reference sequence). The CDR3 has 17 residues. Between the trimmed V and J ends, which lost 3 bases and 2 bases, there was a span of 23 bases. CDR3 sequence: CSASSLRGGEGAYEQYF. In nucleotides, the CDR3 is TGCAGTGCTAGTTCCCTAAGAGGGGGAGAGGGGGCCTACGAGCAGTACTTC.

This clonotype has more than one count but fewer than ten. The chain joins TRBV6-1 to TRBJ2-3, with unresolved D. Trimming cost V 6 bases and J 3 bases, with 10 bases left between them. Germline CDR1 MNHNS, CDR2 SASEGT. This CDR3 contains 13 residues. CDR3 sequence (DNA): TGTGCCAGCAGGGGTTTAGAAACAGATACGCAGTATTTT. Protein product: CASRGLETDTQYF.

The sample holds many counts of this clonotype. The rearrangement links TRBV5-6 to TRBJ2-1, with D possibly being TRBD1 (5 bases). The CDR3 sequence is 13 residues long. V dropped 4 bases and J dropped 3 bases, with 8 bases sitting between them. CDR1 and CDR2 (germline): SGHDT, YYEEEE. The CDR3 DNA reads TGTGCCAGCAGCGCGGACAACTACAATGAGCAGTTCTTC. It specifies CASSADNYNEQFF.

CDR3 bases: TGCAGTGCCACGACCCAGAGCACTTCACCCCTCCACTTT. Its translation: CSATTQSTSPLHF. The rearrangement links TRBV20-1 to TRBJ1-6; no clear D. Germline V gene lookup returns CDR1 DFQATT and CDR2 SNEGSKA (reference sequence). The CDR3 runs 13 residues. With 6 bases removed from V and 9 bases from J, the gap between germline ends came to 15 bases.

There are many counts of this clonotype. The V call is TRBV20-1, the J call TRBJ2-1; D might be TRBD2 (6 bases). The CDR3 covers 13 residues. Trimming shortened V by 7 bases and J by 10 bases, and 20 bases separated the two germline ends. The V gene's germline CDR1 is DFQATT and CDR2 SNEGSKA (reference sequence). The chain's CDR3 is CSGILGGLPEQFF. The CDR3 DNA follows: TGCAGTGGTATCTTGGGGGGACTCCCAGAGCAGTTCTTC.